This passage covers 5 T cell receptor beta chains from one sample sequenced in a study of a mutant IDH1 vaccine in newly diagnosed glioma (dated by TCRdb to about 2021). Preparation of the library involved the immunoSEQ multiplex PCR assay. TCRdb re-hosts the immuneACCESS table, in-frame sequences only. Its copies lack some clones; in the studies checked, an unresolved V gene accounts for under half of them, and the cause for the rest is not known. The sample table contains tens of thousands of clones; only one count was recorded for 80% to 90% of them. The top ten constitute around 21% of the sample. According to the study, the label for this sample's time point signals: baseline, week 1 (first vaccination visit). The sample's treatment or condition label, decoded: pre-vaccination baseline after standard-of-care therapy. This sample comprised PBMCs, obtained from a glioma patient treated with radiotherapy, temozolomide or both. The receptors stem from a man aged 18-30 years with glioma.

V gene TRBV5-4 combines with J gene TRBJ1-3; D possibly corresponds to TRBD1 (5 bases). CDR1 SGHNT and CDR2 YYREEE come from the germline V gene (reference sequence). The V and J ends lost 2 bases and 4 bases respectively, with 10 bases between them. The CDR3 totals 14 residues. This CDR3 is CASSLGEFGNTIYF. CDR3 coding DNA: TGTGCCAGCAGCTTAGGGGAATTCGGAAACACCATATATTTT.

This CDR3 reads CASSYTIGNSYNEQFF. The CDR3 bases are TGTGCCAGCAGTTACACGATCGGGAACTCCTACAATGAGCAGTTCTTC. The genes are TRBV6-5 and TRBJ2-1; D possibly corresponds to TRBD2 (5 bases). This CDR3 has 16 amino acids. Germline V gives CDR1 MNHEY, CDR2 SVGAGI. Trimming removed 2 bases at V and 0 bases at J, with 11 bases between.

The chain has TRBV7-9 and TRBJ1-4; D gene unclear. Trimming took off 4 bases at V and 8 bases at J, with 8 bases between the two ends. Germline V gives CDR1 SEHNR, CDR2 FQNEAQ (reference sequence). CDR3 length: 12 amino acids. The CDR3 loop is CASSSGIEKLFF. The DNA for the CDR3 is TGTGCCAGCAGCTCTGGGATCGAAAAACTGTTTTTT.

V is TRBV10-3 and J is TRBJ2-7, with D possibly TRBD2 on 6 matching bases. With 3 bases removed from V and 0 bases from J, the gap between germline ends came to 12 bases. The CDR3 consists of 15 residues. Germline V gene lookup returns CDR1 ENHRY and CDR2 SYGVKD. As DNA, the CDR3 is TGTGCCATCAGTGACAGCCTCGGGGGCTCCTACGAGCAGTACTTC. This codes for CAISDSLGGSYEQYF.

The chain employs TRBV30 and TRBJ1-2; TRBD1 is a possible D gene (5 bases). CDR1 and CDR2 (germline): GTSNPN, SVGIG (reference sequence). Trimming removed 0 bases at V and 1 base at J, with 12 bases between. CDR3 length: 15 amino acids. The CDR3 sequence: CAWSVLGGNNYGYTF. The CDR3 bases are TGTGCCTGGAGTGTACTGGGGGGAAATAACTATGGCTACACCTTC. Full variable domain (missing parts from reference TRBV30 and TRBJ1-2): SQTIHQWPATLVQPVGSPLSLECTVEGTSNPNLYWYRQAAGRGLQLLFYSVGIGQISSEVPQNLSASRPQDRQFILSSKKLLLSDSGFYLCAWSVLGGNNYGYTFGSGTRLTVV.